Each of the 5 T cell receptor beta chains below was sequenced from the same sample in a study of beta chain features in type 1 diabetes. Expressed TCRB transcripts were sequenced because the entire RNA isolate underwent reverse transcription. Sequencing was performed with immunoSEQ multiplex PCR; in TCRdb, only in-frame clones are kept and a portion is missing. The repertoire holds roughly 500,000 clones, roughly 31% seen once, with around 0.065% in the top ten. The sequencing input was naive CD4+ T cells from blood. These TCRs come from a young man in good health.

This clone has just a few counts. At the DNA level, this CDR3 is encoded by other sequences in the same sample as well. This chain joins TRBV7-9 and TRBJ1-1; D call uncertain. V lost 3 bases, J lost 4 bases, and 9 bases lay in between. The CDR3 is 13 amino acids. Germline V gives CDR1 SEHNR, CDR2 FQNEAQ (reference sequence). CDR3: CASSLDGGTEAFF. For the CDR3, the DNA is TGTGCCAGCAGCTTGGACGGAGGCACTGAAGCTTTCTTT.

Only a few counts were recorded for this clone. This sequence joins TRBV7-9 and TRBJ1-2, with 8 bases aligning to TRBD1. After removal of 5 bases from V and 4 bases from J, the junction contained 9 bases not matched to a gene. CDR1 is SEHNR, CDR2 FQNEAQ, per germline (reference sequence). There are 15 residues in the CDR3. The CDR3 sequence is CASSPSEGQVYGYTF. CDR3 nucleotides: TGTGCCAGCAGCCCTTCAGAGGGACAGGTCTATGGCTACACCTTC.

The DNA of the CDR3 is TGTGCCAGCAGCCGCTCGGCTACTACAGGGGTCAACATTCAGTACTTC. Translated, it gives CASSRSATTGVNIQYF. The chain recombines TRBV9 with TRBJ2-4; 7 bases line up with TRBD1. V shed 4 bases, J shed 7 bases, and the junction held 14 bases outside the gene matches. The CDR3 length is 16 residues. From germline, CDR1 is SGDLS and CDR2 YYNGEE. Full variable domain (remainder filled in from reference TRBV9 and TRBJ2-4): DSGVTQTPKHLITATGQRVTLRCSPRSGDLSVYWYQQSLDQGLQFLIQYYNGEERAKGNILERFSAQQFPDLHSELNLSSLELGDSALYFCASSRSATTGVNIQYFGAGTRLSVL.

This sequence joins TRBV2 and TRBJ2-3; the match to TRBD1 covers 8 bases. The CDR3 covers 13 residues. The V segment lost 11 bases and the J segment 2 bases; nucleotides outside the gene matches: 6. Germline-derived CDR1 and CDR2 are SNHLY and FYNNEI. CDR3: CAGSTGDTDTQYF. The CDR3, as DNA: TGTGCCGGATCGACAGGGGACACAGATACGCAGTATTTT.

This clone was recorded a few times. The J gene is TRBJ2-3, the V gene TRBV29-1; D unclear. The CDR3 covers 15 residues. Trimming cost V 2 bases and J 0 bases, with 12 bases left between them. From germline, CDR1 is SQVTM and CDR2 ANQGSEA. The CDR3 bases are TGCAGCGTTGAACGTCCCCCCGGGAGCACAGATACGCAGTATTTT. Translation gives CSVERPPGSTDTQYF.